Below are 27 T cell receptor beta chains sequenced from a single sample in a study of T cells after yellow fever vaccination (dated by TCRdb to between 2017 and 2020). Libraries were constructed by 5' RACE. The instrument was an Illumina HiSeq 2500. TCRdb trimmed public reads at Q25 via fastp, called clones via MiXCR and kept in-frame beta chains. Rows matching on CDR3 protein sequence are summarized as one entry with the most common DNA and genes. The sample yields hundreds of thousands of distinct CDR3 sequences; about 12% were counted once. The ten largest clones capture around 14% of the sample. Interpreted using the paper, the treatment or condition label stands for: live attenuated yellow fever vaccine strain. Sequenced material: PBMCs, taken on the day of the yellow fever booster vaccination. These receptors were collected from a man younger than 40 who received the YFV17D yellow fever vaccine.

The chain uses TRBV20-1 and TRBJ2-5; D may be TRBD2 (5 bases). The CDR3 sequence is 14 residues long. Between the trimmed V and J ends, which lost 5 bases and 3 bases, there was a span of 16 bases. Germline V gives CDR1 DFQATT, CDR2 SNEGSKA (reference sequence). The CDR3 coding sequence is TGCAGTGCTCTTAGGAGCGGTAACGAAGAGACCCAGTACTTC. Protein: CSALRSGNEETQYF.

This clonotype has a handful of counts. The chain links TRBV6-2 or TRBV6-3 to TRBJ2-3, with 7 bases fitting TRBD1. Unmatched junction bases numbered 13, after V lost 6 bases and J lost 7 bases. The CDR3 extends over 15 amino acids. Per germline, CDR1 MNHEY and CDR2 SVGEGT. The CDR3 sequence is CASSRPGQRRYTQYF. The CDR3 DNA follows: TGTGCCAGCAGCCGGCCGGGACAGAGAAGGTATACGCAGTATTTT.

In this sample, this clonotype turned up many times. CDR3 sequence: CSARLAGFRDNEQFF. As DNA, the CDR3 is TGCAGTGCTAGACTAGCGGGTTTCAGGGACAATGAGCAGTTCTTC. This rearrangement joins TRBV20-1 to TRBJ2-1, with TRBD2 matching 8 bases. CDR1 DFQATT and CDR2 SNEGSKA come from the germline V gene (reference sequence). J gave up 5 bases and V 2 bases, and 8 bases lay outside the gene matches. The CDR3 is made up of 15 amino acids.

This chain uses TRBV4-3 with TRBJ2-1; weak D call: TRBD1 (5 bases). Trimming stripped 0 bases from V and 13 bases from J, with 10 bases between. Germline CDR1 LGHNA, CDR2 YSLEER. This CDR3 has 12 residues. CDR3 in DNA: TGCGCCAGCAGCCAAGATAGGGGCTCCCAGTTCTTC. Its protein product is CASSQDRGSQFF.

This clonotype showed up just a few times. The chain recombines TRBV7-2 with TRBJ2-1; D call uncertain. This CDR3 spans 15 amino acids. Germline lookup yields CDR1 SGHTA and CDR2 FQGNSA. V was cut by 3 bases and J by 4 bases, with 13 bases left in between. This chain's CDR3 is CASSLAALRYNEQFF. As DNA, the CDR3 is TGTGCCAGCAGCTTGGCTGCCCTCAGATACAATGAGCAGTTCTTC.

This clonotype was counted a few times. The CDR3 DNA follows: TGTGCCAGCAGCGACGGGACAGGGCTGTATTTT. As protein: CASSDGTGLYF. V usage is TRBV11-2 and J usage is TRBJ2-3; 9 bases are a match to TRBD1. CDR3 length: 11 residues. V gave up 5 bases and J gave up 14 bases; unmatched junction bases: 5. Per the germline V gene, CDR1 is SGHAT and CDR2 is FQNNGV.

This clonotype was picked up many times. This chain uses TRBV20-1 with TRBJ1-2; D not certain. The germline gives CDR1 DFQATT, CDR2 SNEGSKA (reference sequence). The CDR3 loop spans 10 amino acids. V dropped 6 bases and J dropped 8 bases, with 10 bases sitting between them. The CDR3 DNA follows: TGCAGTGCCCCCGAGAGGGGCTACACCTTC. It codes for CSAPERGYTF.

This clonotype turned up a few times. DNA of the CDR3: TGTGCCACCAGCAGAGGGGGAGAGTGGAGTTTAGCCAAAAACATTCAGTACTTC. Its translation is CATSRGGEWSLAKNIQYF. The chain couples TRBV15 to TRBJ2-4; D is possibly TRBD2 (5 bases). Trimming took 1 base from V and 0 from J, leaving 16 bases between them. Germline CDR1 is LNHNV and CDR2 is YYDKDF (reference sequence). The CDR3 has 18 amino acids.

The chain links TRBV12-3 or TRBV12-4 to TRBJ1-2; D possibly corresponds to TRBD1 (5 bases). The CDR3 is 12 residues long. V was shortened by 7 bases and J by 8 bases, with 14 bases between the two germline ends. The CDR3 nucleotides read TGTGCCAGCACCAAAGAAAGGGACGGCTACACCTTC. This sequence encodes CASTKERDGYTF.

This clonotype was observed a handful of times. V and J are TRBV12-3 or TRBV12-4 and TRBJ2-1, with 8 positions matching TRBD2. The V and J ends lost 1 base and 6 bases, in that order; junction bases with no gene match: 8. The CDR3 has 16 amino acids. The CDR3 nucleotides read TGTGCCAGCAGTTTAGAGCGGGGACTAGTTATCAATGAGCAGTTCTTC. Amino acid sequence: CASSLERGLVINEQFF.

This clonotype has only a few counts. The V gene is TRBV9, the J gene TRBJ2-7; D uncertain. This CDR3 is 14 amino acids long. The germline gives CDR1 SGDLS, CDR2 YYNGEE. V was clipped by 3 bases and J by 2 bases, with 12 bases between them. CDR3 nucleotides: TGTGCCAGCAGCGAGAGTCCCGGAACCTACGAGCAGTACTTC. Translated, it gives CASSESPGTYEQYF.

Concerning this clonotype: Just one base apart from a much larger clone, this may be a read error. The chain is built from TRBV11-2 and TRBJ2-7; TRBD2 matches at 7 bases. The CDR3 is 15 amino acids. Trimming took 3 bases from V and 2 from J; bases not matched to a gene: 7. The V gene's germline CDR1 is SGHAT and CDR2 FQNNGV. The CDR3 sequence is CASSFSRGRAYEQYF. The DNA of the CDR3 is TGTGCCAGCAGCTTTAGTCGGGGGAGGGCCTACGAGCAGTACTTC.

The chain carries TRBV20-1 and TRBJ2-5; tentatively, D is TRBD2 (6 bases). Trimming removed 6 bases from V and 1 base from J, with 9 bases in between. Germline lookup yields CDR1 DFQATT and CDR2 SNEGSKA (reference sequence). The CDR3 spans 12 residues. The DNA of the CDR3 is TGCAGTGCCCGGGGGTCCCAAGAGACCCAGTACTTC. This gives the protein CSARGSQETQYF.

The chain uses TRBV5-1 and TRBJ2-5; D possibly matches TRBD1 or TRBD2 (5 bases each). CDR3 length equals 15 residues. Trimming pared 0 bases from V and 0 bases from J, leaving 9 bases between. Germline V CDR1 and CDR2: SGHRS, YFSETQ. The CDR3: CASSLAGTNQETQYF. Written as DNA, the CDR3 is TGCGCCAGCAGCTTGGCCGGGACGAACCAAGAGACCCAGTACTTC.

The chain uses TRBV5-5 and TRBJ1-5; D is unresolved. The CDR3 loop spans 17 amino acids. CDR1 and CDR2 from the germline V gene are SGHKS and YYEKEE (reference sequence). The V and J ends lost 1 base and 2 bases respectively, with 16 bases between them. CDR3 bases: TGTGCCAGCAGCTTGCGGGTAGGCCTAACGGGCAATCAGCCCCAGCATTTT. Translating it yields CASSLRVGLTGNQPQHF.

The rearrangement links TRBV3-1 to TRBJ2-1; D is uncertain. Trimming took 0 bases from V and 6 from J, leaving 12 bases between them. The germline CDR1 and CDR2 sequences are LGHDT and YNNKEL (reference sequence). CDR3 length: 15 residues. The CDR3 coding sequence is TGTGCCAGCAGCCAAGAGTGGTCTGGGTCCAATGAGCAGTTCTTC. Protein product: CASSQEWSGSNEQFF.

The chain joins TRBV5-1 to TRBJ1-5; 9 nucleotides agree with TRBD1. The V and J ends lost 0 bases and 5 bases, in that order; junction bases with no gene match: 3. Germline loops: CDR1 SGHRS, CDR2 YFSETQ. The CDR3 sequence is 15 residues long. The CDR3 is CASSLDGQGYQPQHF. The CDR3 DNA sequence: TGCGCCAGCAGCTTGGACGGACAGGGGTATCAGCCCCAGCATTTT.

The chain links TRBV2 to TRBJ2-2; D is unclear. V was clipped by 2 bases and J by 5 bases, with 9 bases between them. This CDR3 spans 14 amino acids. Germline CDR1 is SNHLY and CDR2 is FYNNEI. CDR3 protein: CASSERTATGELFF. The CDR3, as DNA: TGTGCCAGCAGTGAAAGGACGGCTACCGGGGAGCTGTTTTTT.

This clonotype was detected ten times or more. This rearrangement joins TRBV4-3 to TRBJ2-2; D gene uncertain. CDR1 and CDR2 (germline): LGHNA, YSLEER. V was cut by 0 bases and J by 6 bases, with 14 bases left in between. The CDR3 is 16 amino acids. The chain's CDR3 is CASSQELPRVSGELFF. In DNA form, the CDR3 reads TGCGCCAGCAGCCAAGAGTTGCCAAGGGTATCCGGGGAGCTGTTTTTT.

This clonotype showed up just a few times. The gene calls are TRBV6-5 and TRBJ2-7, with a tentative D call TRBD2 (5 bases). Germline CDR1 reads MNHEY; CDR2 reads SVGAGI. The CDR3 runs 11 residues. Trimming left V 7 bases short and J 11 bases short, with 15 bases between. CDR3 nucleotides: TGTGCCAGCAACGGTTTTGGGAGTGAGTACTTC. This translates into CASNGFGSEYF.

This chain connects TRBV5-1 to TRBJ2-1; a possible D gene is TRBD2 (7 bases). Trimming removed 4 bases at V and 6 bases at J, with 17 bases between. The V gene's germline CDR1 is SGHRS and CDR2 YFSETQ. The CDR3 sequence is 15 residues long. This CDR3 is CASSLGGQTSNEQFF. Written as DNA, the CDR3 is TGCGCCAGCAGCCTCGGGGGGCAGACCTCCAATGAGCAGTTCTTC.

This clonotype has only a few counts. The V call is TRBV4-3, the J call TRBJ2-5; TRBD2 matches at 9 bases. V shed 3 bases and J 2 bases; nucleotides not matched to a gene: 7. Germline-derived CDR1 and CDR2 are LGHNA and YSLEER. This CDR3 spans 16 amino acids. CDR3 in amino acids: CASSQGGLAKQETQYF. CDR3 bases: TGCGCCAGCAGCCAGGGGGGACTAGCCAAGCAAGAGACCCAGTACTTC.

This clonotype has just a few counts. The chain joins TRBV6-5 to TRBJ2-5; the D gene could be TRBD1 or TRBD2 (5 bases each). Trimming removed 0 bases from V and 2 bases from J, with 10 bases in between. The germline gives CDR1 MNHEY, CDR2 SVGAGI. The CDR3 is 15 residues long. CDR3 DNA: TGTGCCAGCAGTTACTCTAAGTGGGGGCAAGAGACCCAGTACTTC. Protein product: CASSYSKWGQETQYF.

The chain employs TRBV10-3 and TRBJ1-1; TRBD1 matches at 9 bases. The V gene end was trimmed by 2 bases and the J gene end by 1 base; junction bases not matched to a gene: 2. Germline assignment: CDR1 ENHRY and CDR2 SYGVKD. CDR3 length: 15 residues. CDR3 nucleotides: TGTGCCATCAGTGAGGCGGGACAGGGGAACACTGAAGCTTTCTTT. Protein sequence: CAISEAGQGNTEAFF.

In this sample, this clonotype turned up many times. V gene TRBV7-2 combines with J gene TRBJ2-2, with 9 bases aligning to TRBD2. This CDR3 region has 15 residues. Germline values: CDR1 SGHTA, CDR2 FQGNSA. Trimming removed 1 base from V and 11 bases from J; junction bases left unmatched: 8. The CDR3 sequence: CASSLEGLASLELFF. In DNA form, the CDR3 reads TGTGCCAGCAGCTTAGAGGGACTAGCATCCCTAGAGCTGTTTTTT.

This clonotype was seen repeatedly, ten times or more. The rearrangement links TRBV12-3 or TRBV12-4 to TRBJ2-2, with D perhaps being TRBD1 or TRBD2 (6 bases each). The CDR3 has 16 amino acids. Trimming removed 0 bases from V and 4 bases from J, with 12 bases in between. As DNA, the CDR3 is TGTGCCAGCAGTTTAGCGGGAGGAGGGGGCACCGGGGAGCTGTTTTTT. Translated: CASSLAGGGGTGELFF.

This clonotype was seen more than once but under ten times. J is TRBJ2-4 and V is TRBV5-5; D is perhaps TRBD1 (6 bases). The germline CDR1 and CDR2 sequences are SGHKS and YYEKEE (reference sequence). V lost 2 bases and J lost 1, with 10 bases in between. The CDR3 loop spans 15 amino acids. For the CDR3, the DNA is TGTGCCAGCAGCTTACCAACAGGGGCCAAAAACATTCAGTACTTC. It encodes CASSLPTGAKNIQYF.